This passage covers 9 T cell receptor beta chains from one sample sequenced in a study of monozygotic twins with inflammatory bowel disease. TCRdb reprocessed the 5' RACE reads and stores each CDR3 protein as one record, lacking DNA. This sample's clone table lists approximately 420,000 distinct CDR3 sequences. The material sequenced was blood. The source of these receptors is a human donor with ulcerative colitis or Crohn's disease, or a healthy co-twin of an affected twin (not recorded which).

The chain has TRBV6-5 and TRBJ2-5; TCRdb's D call, TRBD1, is unchecked because there is no DNA. In germline, CDR1 is MNHEY, CDR2 SVGAGI. The CDR3 loop spans 17 amino acids. The CDR3 sequence: CASSYDGWGIKEETQYF.

This chain connects TRBV18 to TRBJ2-3; the TCRdb call, TRBD1, lacks DNA for checking. Germline CDR1 and CDR2: KGHSH and LQKENI. The CDR3 extends over 18 amino acids. The CDR3 is CASSLLPLTGQSTDTQYF. The whole variable domain, filled in from reference TRBV18 and TRBJ2-3, reads NAGVMQNPRHLVRRRGQEARLRCSPMKGHSHVYWYRQLPEEGLKFMVYLQKENIIDESGMPKERFSAEFPKEGPSILRIQQVVRGDSAAYFCASSLLPLTGQSTDTQYFGPGTRLTVL.

The chain carries TRBV5-1 and TRBJ2-2. The CDR3 contains 14 residues. Germline V gene sequence: CDR1 SGHRS, CDR2 YFSETQ. Here the CDR3 reads CASSLGQTTGELFF.

The rearrangement links TRBV7-9 to TRBJ1-1. This CDR3 is built from 11 residues. Germline loops: CDR1 SEHNR, CDR2 FQNEAQ (reference sequence). The CDR3 here is CACRGNTEAFF.

The chain recombines TRBV27 with TRBJ2-7; TCRdb gives TRBD2 as the D gene, but with no DNA this cannot be confirmed. There are 13 residues in the CDR3. Germline CDR1 is MNHEY and CDR2 is SMNVEV (reference sequence). The chain's CDR3 is CASRQLAVYEQYF.

The chain recombines TRBV6-4 with TRBJ2-2; TCRdb's D call of TRBD1 is untestable without DNA. There are 13 residues in the CDR3. Germline assignment: CDR1 MRHNA and CDR2 SNTAGT. The CDR3 sequence: CASSGPRTGELFF.

The rearrangement joins TRBV5-1 to TRBJ2-1; the D call from TCRdb, TRBD2, cannot be confirmed without DNA. The CDR3 has 15 amino acids. Germline CDR1 SGHRS, CDR2 YFSETQ. The CDR3 loop is CASREGLIPYNEQFF.

The rearrangement links TRBV7-8 to TRBJ2-3; TCRdb's assignment of TRBD1 cannot be checked, as there is no DNA. Germline-derived CDR1 and CDR2 are SGHVS and FQNEAQ. This CDR3 has 15 residues. CDR3 sequence: CASPYFGGFADTQYF.

V is TRBV6-2 or TRBV6-3 and J is TRBJ2-7. The CDR3 has 11 residues. Per the germline V gene, CDR1 is MNHEY and CDR2 is SVGEGT. Here the CDR3 reads CASSYVNEQYF.